The source of this T cell receptor (beta chain) is a study of shared T cell receptors in the human thymus. Trimming took 2 bases from V and 4 from J, leaving 8 bases between them. Germline V gene lookup returns CDR1 SGHNT and CDR2 YENEEA. The CDR3 is 13 amino acids. Assay: immunoSEQ multiplex PCR; the TCRdb copy retains only in-frame clones and omits some. Of hundreds of thousands of clones listed, about 87% are singletons. The sample was also linked to a second study, of human thymus T cells. That study adds: Thymic and blood repertoires appeared to show biased V and J gene usage. A high degree of thymic repertoire overlap among unrelated individuals was reported in related research.

What was sequenced was thymocytes. This TCR derives from a boy under two years old with a congenital heart defect. The chain employs TRBV11-3 and TRBJ1-1; TRBD1 might be the D (5 bases). CDR3: CASSLSGLTEAFF. For the CDR3, the DNA is TGTGCCAGCAGCTTATCGGGACTCACTGAAGCTTTCTTT.